This entry lists 15 T cell receptor beta chains sequenced from one sample in a study of T cell responses to AZD1222 COVID-19 vaccine. The protocol was immunoSEQ multiplex PCR, while the TCRdb copy is restricted to in-frame clones and leaves out a portion. The sample holds some 16,000 clones, around 83% seen once. The source was peripheral blood, collected 28 days after the second AZD1222 dose. These receptors all come from an adult who received the AZD1222 COVID-19 vaccine.

The rearrangement uses TRBV7-9 and TRBJ2-1, with 9 positions matching TRBD1. V dropped 4 bases and J dropped 7; count of bases not matched to a gene: 14. This CDR3 has 17 amino acids. CDR1 SEHNR and CDR2 FQNEAQ come from the germline V gene (reference sequence). Here the CDR3 reads CASSSTDRGGYYNEQFF. The CDR3 nucleotides are TGTGCCAGCAGCTCCACGGACAGGGGCGGGTATTATAATGAGCAGTTCTTC. Using reference TRBV7-9 and TRBJ2-1 for the parts outside the CDR3, the full variable domain is DTGVSQNPRHKITKRGQNVTFRCDPISEHNRLYWYRQTLGQGPEFLTYFQNEAQLEKSRLLSDRFSAERPKGSFSTLEIQRTEQGDSAMYLCASSSTDRGGYYNEQFFGPGTRLTVL.

The genes are TRBV5-1 and TRBJ1-3, with a possible D match to TRBD1 (5 bases). Trimming removed 0 bases at V and 0 bases at J, with 10 bases between. In germline, CDR1 is SGHRS, CDR2 YFSETQ. CDR3 length equals 16 residues. CDR3: CASSLDRTSSGNTIYF. CDR3 nucleotides: TGCGCCAGCAGCTTGGACAGGACAAGCTCTGGAAACACCATATATTTT.

The chain couples TRBV10-1 to TRBJ2-1, with D possibly TRBD2 on 6 matching bases. The CDR3 consists of 17 residues. Trimming took off 7 bases at V and 1 base at J, with 20 bases between the two ends. The germline gives CDR1 WNHNN, CDR2 SYGVQD (reference sequence). The CDR3 sequence: CASTLRYLGRSYNEQFF. In DNA form, the CDR3 reads TGCGCCAGCACCTTACGTTACCTAGGGAGGTCCTACAATGAGCAGTTCTTC.

The table lists this clone with a count of one. The chain combines TRBV6-6 with TRBJ2-1; 9 bases agree with TRBD2. Trimming took 5 bases from V and 1 from J; bases not matched to a gene: 9. Germline values: CDR1 MNHNY, CDR2 SVGAGI (reference sequence). The CDR3 has 17 amino acids. CDR3 sequence reads: CASSPPRLAGSYNEQFF. The DNA of the CDR3 is TGTGCCAGCAGTCCCCCACGGCTAGCGGGGTCCTACAATGAGCAGTTCTTC.

The chain carries TRBV27 and TRBJ1-2; D call uncertain. Germline V lookup: CDR1 MNHEY, CDR2 SMNVEV (reference sequence). The germline V and J ends were trimmed by 1 base and 3 bases, with 21 bases remaining between them. This CDR3 has 18 residues. The DNA of the CDR3 is TGTGCCAGCAGTTTATTAGTGAGGGCGAATGCGGGCCACTATGGCTACACCTTC. It is translated as CASSLLVRANAGHYGYTF.

The rearrangement uses TRBV19 and TRBJ1-4; 8 bases fit TRBD1. The CDR3 sequence is 16 residues long. V shed 4 bases, J shed 1 base, and the junction held 5 bases outside the gene matches. Germline CDR1 and CDR2: LNHDA and SQIVND (reference sequence). CDR3 in amino acids: CASSTGQGLTNEKLFF. CDR3 in DNA: TGTGCCAGTAGTACCGGACAGGGCCTAACTAATGAAAAACTGTTTTTT.

This clone was picked up one time. This chain uses TRBV25-1 with TRBJ2-3, with D possibly being TRBD1 or TRBD2 (6 bases each). CDR1 and CDR2 from the germline V gene are MGHDK and SYGVNS. V was cut by 4 bases and J by 4 bases, with 12 bases left in between. The CDR3 totals 14 residues. The CDR3 bases are TGTGCCAGCAGTGCAAACAGGGAGGCAGATACGCAGTATTTT. This codes for CASSANREADTQYF. Based on the CDR3 plus reference TRBV25-1 and TRBJ2-3, the full variable domain is EADIYQTPRYLVIGTGKKITLECSQTMGHDKMYWYQQDPGMELHLIHYSYGVNSTEKGDLSSESTVSRIRTEHFPLTLESARPSHTSQYLCASSANREADTQYFGPGTRLTVL.

The chain recombines TRBV6-2 or TRBV6-3 with TRBJ2-5; D is unclear. CDR3 size: 15 residues. Germline lookup yields CDR1 MNHEY and CDR2 SVGEGT. With 5 bases removed from V and 2 bases from J, the gap between germline ends came to 15 bases. The CDR3 is CASSPVSRGQETQYF. CDR3 sequence (DNA): TGTGCCAGCAGTCCCGTCTCCCGTGGGCAAGAGACCCAGTACTTC.

This clone was found a few times. V and J are TRBV5-1 and TRBJ2-5; perhaps TRBD1 as D (7 bases). The CDR3 spans 12 residues. Trimming took 5 bases from V and 5 from J, leaving 10 bases between them. CDR1 is SGHRS and CDR2 is YFSETQ in the germline V gene. The CDR3 DNA reads as TGCGCCAGCAGGCAGGGGGGCGAGACCCAGTACTTC. Translation: CASRQGGETQYF.

The chain is built from TRBV7-2 and TRBJ1-6, with 7 bases lining up with TRBD1. V lost 7 bases and J lost 10; bases outside the gene matches: 13. Germline V gene data show CDR1 as SGHTA and CDR2 as FQGNSA. CDR3 size: 15 residues. CDR3 nucleotide sequence: TGTGCCAGCAACGAACGACAGGGCGGGCGGTCACCCCTCCACTTT. Amino acids: CASNERQGGRSPLHF.

The J gene is TRBJ1-1, the V gene TRBV10-2; a possible D gene is TRBD1 (5 bases). This CDR3 has 15 amino acids. The germline V and J ends were trimmed by 3 bases and 1 base, with 12 bases remaining between them. CDR1 is WSHSY, CDR2 SAAADI, per germline. The CDR3 DNA is TGCGCCAGCAGTGACGGTCGGGGCCAGAACACTGAAGCTTTCTTT. Encoded protein: CASSDGRGQNTEAFF.

V usage is TRBV6-2 or TRBV6-3 and J usage is TRBJ1-1, with 8 bases aligning to TRBD1. Germline V gene data show CDR1 as MNHEY and CDR2 as SVGEGT. CDR3 length: 15 residues. With V trimmed by 5 bases and J by 8 bases, 13 bases remained unmatched. CDR3 region: CASSEKDRVVEEAFF. CDR3 nucleotides: TGTGCCAGCAGTGAGAAGGACAGGGTGGTAGAAGAAGCTTTCTTT.

The chain's CDR3 is CASSPTRYTGELFF. CDR3 nucleotide sequence: TGCGCCAGCAGCCCGACGCGGTACACCGGGGAGCTGTTTTTT. The V gene is TRBV5-1, the J gene TRBJ2-2; no definite D call. Germline V lookup: CDR1 SGHRS, CDR2 YFSETQ. This CDR3 comprises 14 residues. The V end was cut by 4 bases, the J end by 3 bases, with 10 bases between.

This chain joins TRBV27 and TRBJ2-6; TRBD1 or TRBD2 may be the D gene (5 bases each). The CDR3 has 15 residues. Germline V gives CDR1 MNHEY, CDR2 SMNVEV (reference sequence). Trimming removed 3 bases from V and 2 bases from J, with 8 bases in between. The CDR3 sequence: CASSFWGTGANVLTF. DNA for the CDR3: TGTGCCAGCAGTTTTTGGGGGACTGGGGCCAACGTCCTGACTTTC.

By its share, this clone is large (0.1 to 1%). The V and J genes are TRBV4-1 and TRBJ1-5; the match to TRBD1 covers 7 bases. Germline V gene data show CDR1 as MGHRA and CDR2 as YSYEKL. J lost 3 bases, V lost 3 bases, and 5 bases had no gene match. This CDR3 is 15 amino acids long. Written as DNA, the CDR3 is TGCGCCAGCAGCCAGGAAGACAGGGACAATCAGCCCCAGCATTTT. It yields the protein CASSQEDRDNQPQHF.